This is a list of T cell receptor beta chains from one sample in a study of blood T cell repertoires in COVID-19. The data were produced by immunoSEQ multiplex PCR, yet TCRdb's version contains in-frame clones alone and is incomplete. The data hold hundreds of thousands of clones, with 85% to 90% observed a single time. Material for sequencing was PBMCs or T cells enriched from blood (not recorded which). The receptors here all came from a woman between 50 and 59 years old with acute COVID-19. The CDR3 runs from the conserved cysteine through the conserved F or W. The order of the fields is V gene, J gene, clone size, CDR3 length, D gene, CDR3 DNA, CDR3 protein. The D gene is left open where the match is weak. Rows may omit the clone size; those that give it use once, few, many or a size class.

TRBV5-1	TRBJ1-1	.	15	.	TGCGCCAGCAGCTTTACCGGGACAACGGGCACTGAAGCTTTCTTT	CASSFTGTTGTEAFF
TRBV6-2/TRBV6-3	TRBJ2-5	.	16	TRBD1	TGTGCCAGCAGTAAGGGGGACAGGACCTTCCAAGAGACCCAGTACTTC	CASSKGDRTFQETQYF
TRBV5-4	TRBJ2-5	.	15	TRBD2	TGTGCCAGCAGCTCCAAAGGACTAGCGGGGGAGACCCAGTACTTC	CASSSKGLAGETQYF
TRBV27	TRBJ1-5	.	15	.	TGTGCCAGCAGTTTTCAGGCGTCTAGCAATCAGCCCCAGCATTTT	CASSFQASSNQPQHF
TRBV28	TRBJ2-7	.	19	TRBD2	TGTGCCAGCAGTTTGGTCTTCTCGGGACTAGCGGGAGGAGCGCTGGAGCAGTACTTC	CASSLVFSGLAGGALEQYF
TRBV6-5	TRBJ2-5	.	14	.	TGTGCCAGCAGTTACTCGGGTCAGGGGGAGACCCAGTACTTC	CASSYSGQGETQYF
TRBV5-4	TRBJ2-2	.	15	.	TGTGCCAGCAGCGCCCGAACCGACGGGACCGGGGAGCTGTTTTTT	CASSARTDGTGELFF
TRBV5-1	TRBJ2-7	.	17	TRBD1	TGCGCCAGCAGCATTATATCAGGGGGAACAAGGTCCTACGAGCAGTACTTC	CASSIISGGTRSYEQYF
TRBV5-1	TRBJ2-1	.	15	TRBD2	TGCGCCAGCAGCTTGAGCGGGAGTACGTACAATGAGCAGTTCTTC	CASSLSGSTYNEQFF
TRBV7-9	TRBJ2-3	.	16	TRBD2	TGTGCCAGCAGCCCCCGGGCGGGAGGGTTCACAGATACGCAGTATTTT	CASSPRAGGFTDTQYF
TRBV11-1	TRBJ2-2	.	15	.	TGTGCCAGCAGCTTACTAGGAAAGAACACCGGGGAGCTGTTTTTT	CASSLLGKNTGELFF
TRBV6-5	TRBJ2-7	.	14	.	TGTGCCAGCAGGATAGACGGCGGCACCTACGAGCAGTACTTC	CASRIDGGTYEQYF
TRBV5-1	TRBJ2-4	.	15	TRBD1	TGCGCCAGCAGCTGGGACGGGACAGGGGGGAACATTCAGTACTTC	CASSWDGTGGNIQYF
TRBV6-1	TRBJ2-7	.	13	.	TGTGCCAGCAGTGAAATCCGAGCCTACGAGCAGTACTTC	CASSEIRAYEQYF
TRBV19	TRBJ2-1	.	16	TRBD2	TGTGCCAGTAGTAGCACAGGGACTAGCGGGAGTGACGAGCAGTTCTTC	CASSSTGTSGSDEQFF
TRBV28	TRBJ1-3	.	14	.	TGTGCCAGCACCTCAGCGAGCTCTGGAAACACCATATATTTT	CASTSASSGNTIYF
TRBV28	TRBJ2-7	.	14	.	TGTGCCAGCAGTTTACGGGTCAGCTCCTACGAGCAGTACTTC	CASSLRVSSYEQYF
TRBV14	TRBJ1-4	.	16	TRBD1	TGTGCCAGCAGCCCGATTGTGGACAGGCTGCAGGAAAAACTGTTTTTT	CASSPIVDRLQEKLFF
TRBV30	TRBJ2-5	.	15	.	TGTGCCTGGAGTCCCCGATCAGTCGCGGGAGAGACCCAGTACTTC	CAWSPRSVAGETQYF
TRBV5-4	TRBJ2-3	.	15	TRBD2	TGTGCCAGCAGCGTTAGCGGGAGCGACACAGATACGCAGTATTTT	CASSVSGSDTDTQYF
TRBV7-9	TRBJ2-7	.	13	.	TGTGCCAGCAGCTTAGCGGGCCCCTACGAGCAGTACTTC	CASSLAGPYEQYF
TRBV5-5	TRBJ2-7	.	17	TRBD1	TGTGCCAGCAGCTTGGTGGGACAGGGGTCCCCCTACTACGAGCAGTACTTC	CASSLVGQGSPYYEQYF
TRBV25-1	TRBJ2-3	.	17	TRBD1	TGTGCCAGCAGTGAGATGACAGGGAATCCACACACAGATACGCAGTATTTT	CASSEMTGNPHTDTQYF
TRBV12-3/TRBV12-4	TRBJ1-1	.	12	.	TGTGCCAGCAGTCCTACTTTTTGGGAAGCTTTCTTT	CASSPTFWEAFF
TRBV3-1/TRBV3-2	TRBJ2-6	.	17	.	TGTGCCAGCAGCCAAGTCCGCGGGGCCTCTGGGGCCAACGTCCTGACTTTC	CASSQVRGASGANVLTF
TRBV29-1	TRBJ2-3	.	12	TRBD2	TGCAGCGTTGACAGAGCGGGAGGGACGCAGTATTTT	CSVDRAGGTQYF
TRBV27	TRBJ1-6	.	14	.	TGTGCCAGCACCTTACAAGGGGATAGTTCACCCCTCCACTTT	CASTLQGDSSPLHF
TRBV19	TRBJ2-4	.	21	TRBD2	TGTGCCAGTAGTATCAACCGACTAGCGGGAGGTCGGGGTCTAGCCAAAAACATTCAGTACTTC	CASSINRLAGGRGLAKNIQYF
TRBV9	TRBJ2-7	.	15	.	TGTGCCAGCAGCGTCACGTTCGGACAGAACTACGAGCAGTACTTC	CASSVTFGQNYEQYF
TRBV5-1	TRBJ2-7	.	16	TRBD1	TGCGCCAGCAGGACCGGGACAGGGTCGCCCACCCACGAGCAGTACTTC	CASRTGTGSPTHEQYF
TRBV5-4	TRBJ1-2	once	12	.	TGTGCCAGCAGCTTAGCGAGGCAGGGCTACACCTTC	CASSLARQGYTF
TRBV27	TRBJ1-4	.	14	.	TGTGCCAGCAGACCACTTGCAACTAATGAAAAACTGTTTTTT	CASRPLATNEKLFF
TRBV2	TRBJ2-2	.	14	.	TGTGCCAGCACCAACCTACAGGGATCCGGGGAGCTGTTTTTT	CASTNLQGSGELFF
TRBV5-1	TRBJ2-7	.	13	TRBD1	TGCGCCAGCAGGGTGACAGGGTGCTACGAGCAGTACTTC	CASRVTGCYEQYF
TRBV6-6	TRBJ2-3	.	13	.	TGTGCCAGCGAACTCGGGGGCACAGATACGCAGTATTTT	CASELGGTDTQYF
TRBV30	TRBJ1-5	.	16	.	TGTGCCTGGAGTGTAGGGGCGCGCCCTCACCTACCGCCCCAGCATTTT	CAWSVGARPHLPPQHF
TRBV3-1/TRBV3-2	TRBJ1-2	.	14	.	TGTGCCAGCAGCCATAGGGGGAGGGAAGATGGCTACACCTTC	CASSHRGREDGYTF
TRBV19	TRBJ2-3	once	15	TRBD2	TGTGCCAGTAGTGGGACTAGCGGGATTACAGATACGCAGTATTTT	CASSGTSGITDTQYF
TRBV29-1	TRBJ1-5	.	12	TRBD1	TGCAGCGTCGGGACAGGGAATCAGCCCCAGCATTTT	CSVGTGNQPQHF
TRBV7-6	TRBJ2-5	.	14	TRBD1	TGTGCCAGCAGCTTGAGGGACAGATGGGAGACCCAGTACTTC	CASSLRDRWETQYF
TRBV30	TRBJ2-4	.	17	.	TGTGCCTGGAGTGAGCCAGACTTCAAGCTAGCCAAAAACATTCAGTACTTC	CAWSEPDFKLAKNIQYF
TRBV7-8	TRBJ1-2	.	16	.	TGTGCCAGCAGCTTAGCAGCGGGCCCCTCCGGCTATGGCTACACCTTC	CASSLAAGPSGYGYTF
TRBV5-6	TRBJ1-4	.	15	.	TGTGCCAGCAGCCGCCGGACTTCTGGTGGTGAAAAACTGTTTTTT	CASSRRTSGGEKLFF
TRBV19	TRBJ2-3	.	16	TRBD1	TGTGCCAGTAGTCCTACCGGGACAGGGCGCACAGATACGCAGTATTTT	CASSPTGTGRTDTQYF
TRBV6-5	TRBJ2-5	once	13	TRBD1	TGTGCCAGCAGCTTGACAGGGGAAGAGACCCAGTACTTC	CASSLTGEETQYF
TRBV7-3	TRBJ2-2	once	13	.	TGTGCCAGCAGCTCAGGGGTCGCCGGGGAGCTGTTTTTT	CASSSGVAGELFF
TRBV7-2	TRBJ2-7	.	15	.	TGTGCCAGCAGCTTAGATCTTGGGGAGCGGGACGAGCAGTACTTC	CASSLDLGERDEQYF
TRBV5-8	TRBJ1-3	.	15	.	TGTGCCAGCAGCTTGAGGGGGTCGTCTGGAAACACCATATATTTT	CASSLRGSSGNTIYF
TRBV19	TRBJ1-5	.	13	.	TGTGCCAGTAGTATACAGGACAATCAGCCCCAGCATTTT	CASSIQDNQPQHF
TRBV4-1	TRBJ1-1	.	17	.	TGCGCCAGCAGCCAAGGGGGAAAGGGACGTCGGGGGACTGAAGCTTTCTTT	CASSQGGKGRRGTEAFF
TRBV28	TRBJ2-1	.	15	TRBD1	TGTGCCAGCAGCGCTGGGACAGGGAGCTACAATGAACAGTTCTTC	CASSAGTGSYNEQFF
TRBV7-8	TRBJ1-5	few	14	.	TGTGCCAGCAGCTTAGCGGGAGCATATCAGCCCCAGCATTTT	CASSLAGAYQPQHF
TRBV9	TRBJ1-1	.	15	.	TGTGCCAGCAGCATGGGACATACTCGGAACACTGAAGCTTTCTTT	CASSMGHTRNTEAFF
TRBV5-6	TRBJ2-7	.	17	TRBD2	TGTGCCAGCAGCTTCTTTATAAAGGGACTAGCGCCCTACGAGCAGTACTTC	CASSFFIKGLAPYEQYF